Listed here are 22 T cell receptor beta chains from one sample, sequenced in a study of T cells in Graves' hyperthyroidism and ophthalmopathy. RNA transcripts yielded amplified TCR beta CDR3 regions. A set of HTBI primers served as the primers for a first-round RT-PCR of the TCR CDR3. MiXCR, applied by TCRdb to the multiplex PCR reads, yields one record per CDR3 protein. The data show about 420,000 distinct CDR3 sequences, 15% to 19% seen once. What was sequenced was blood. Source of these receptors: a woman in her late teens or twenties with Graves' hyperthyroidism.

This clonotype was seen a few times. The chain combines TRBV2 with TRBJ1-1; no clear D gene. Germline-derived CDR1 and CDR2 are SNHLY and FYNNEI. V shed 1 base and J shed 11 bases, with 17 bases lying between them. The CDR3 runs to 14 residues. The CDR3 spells CASSEVPGGRWAFF. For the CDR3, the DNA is TGTGCCAGCAGTGAAGTACCAGGTGGCAGGTGGGCTTTCTTT.

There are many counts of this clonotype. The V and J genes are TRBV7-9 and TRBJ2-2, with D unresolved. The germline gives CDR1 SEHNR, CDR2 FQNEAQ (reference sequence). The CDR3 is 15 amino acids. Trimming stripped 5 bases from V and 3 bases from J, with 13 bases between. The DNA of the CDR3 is TGTGCCAGCAGCCCCCCCCGACAACACACCGGGGAGCTGTTTTTT. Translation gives CASSPPRQHTGELFF.

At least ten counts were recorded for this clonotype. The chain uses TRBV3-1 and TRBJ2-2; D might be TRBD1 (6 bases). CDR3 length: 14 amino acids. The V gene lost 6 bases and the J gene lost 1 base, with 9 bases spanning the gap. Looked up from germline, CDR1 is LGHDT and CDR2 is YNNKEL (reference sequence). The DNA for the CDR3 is TGTGCCAGCAGACCACAGGGGAACACCGGGGAGCTGTTTTTT. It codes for CASRPQGNTGELFF.

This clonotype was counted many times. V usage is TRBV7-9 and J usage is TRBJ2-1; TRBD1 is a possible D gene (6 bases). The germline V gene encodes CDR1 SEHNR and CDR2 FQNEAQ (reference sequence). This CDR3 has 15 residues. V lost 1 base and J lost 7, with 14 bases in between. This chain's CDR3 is CASSLVGGAPNEQFF. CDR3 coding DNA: TGTGCCAGCAGCTTAGTAGGGGGTGCCCCAAATGAGCAGTTCTTC.

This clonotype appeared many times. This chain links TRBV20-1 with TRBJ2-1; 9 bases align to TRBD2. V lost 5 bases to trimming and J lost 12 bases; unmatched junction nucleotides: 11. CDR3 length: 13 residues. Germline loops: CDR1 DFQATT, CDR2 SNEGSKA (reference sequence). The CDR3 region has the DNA TGCAGTGCTTGGCTAGCGGGAAGGGGGGGGCAGTTCTTC. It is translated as CSAWLAGRGGQFF.

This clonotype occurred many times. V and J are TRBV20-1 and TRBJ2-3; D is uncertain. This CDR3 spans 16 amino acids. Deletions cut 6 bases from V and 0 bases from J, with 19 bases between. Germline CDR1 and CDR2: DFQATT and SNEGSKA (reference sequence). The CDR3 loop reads CSATPAHAASTDTQYF. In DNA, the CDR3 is TGCAGTGCGACCCCCGCCCACGCGGCTAGCACAGATACGCAGTATTTT.

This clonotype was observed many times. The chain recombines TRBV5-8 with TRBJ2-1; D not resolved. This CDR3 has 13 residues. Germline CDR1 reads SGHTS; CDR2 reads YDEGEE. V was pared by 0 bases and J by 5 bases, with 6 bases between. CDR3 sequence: CASSLGSHNEQFF. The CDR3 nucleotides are TGTGCCAGCAGCTTGGGAAGTCACAATGAGCAGTTCTTC.

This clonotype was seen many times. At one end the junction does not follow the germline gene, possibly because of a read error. The CDR3 DNA follows: TGTGCTAGCAGCTTGGGGACAGGGGTCTACGAGCAGTACTTC. Protein sequence: CASSLGTGVYEQYF. The chain has TRBV13 and TRBJ2-7; the match to TRBD1 covers 10 bases. The germline V gene has CDR1 PRHDT and CDR2 FYEKMQ (reference sequence). The CDR3 is 14 amino acids.

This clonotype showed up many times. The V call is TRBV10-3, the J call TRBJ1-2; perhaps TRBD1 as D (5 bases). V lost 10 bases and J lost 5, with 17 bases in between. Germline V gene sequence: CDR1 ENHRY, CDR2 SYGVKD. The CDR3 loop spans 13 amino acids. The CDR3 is CATHNGGRYGYTF. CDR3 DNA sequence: TGTGCCACCCATAATGGGGGACGGTATGGCTACACCTTC.

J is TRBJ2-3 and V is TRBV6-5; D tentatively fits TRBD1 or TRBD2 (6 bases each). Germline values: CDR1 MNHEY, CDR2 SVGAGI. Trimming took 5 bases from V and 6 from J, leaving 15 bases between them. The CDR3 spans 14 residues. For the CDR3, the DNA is TGTGCCAGCAGTCACGGCACAGGGAGGGATACGCAGTATTTT. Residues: CASSHGTGRDTQYF.

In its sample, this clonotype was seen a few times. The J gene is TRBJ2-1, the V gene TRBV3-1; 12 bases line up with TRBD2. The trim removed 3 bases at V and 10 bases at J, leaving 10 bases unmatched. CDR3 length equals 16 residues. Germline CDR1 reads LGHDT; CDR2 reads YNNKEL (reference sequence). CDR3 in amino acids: CASSQYLAGGRWEQFF. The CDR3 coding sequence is TGTGCCAGCAGCCAGTACCTAGCGGGGGGGCGATGGGAGCAGTTCTTC.

This CDR3 reads CASSVTQQGAEQFF. The CDR3 region has the DNA TGTGCCAGCAGCGTAACCCAACAGGGGGCCGAGCAGTTCTTC. The chain carries TRBV9 and TRBJ2-1, with TRBD1 matching 9 bases. In germline, CDR1 is SGDLS, CDR2 YYNGEE. The ends lost 1 base at V and 10 bases at J; junction bases unmatched: 6. There are 14 residues in the CDR3.

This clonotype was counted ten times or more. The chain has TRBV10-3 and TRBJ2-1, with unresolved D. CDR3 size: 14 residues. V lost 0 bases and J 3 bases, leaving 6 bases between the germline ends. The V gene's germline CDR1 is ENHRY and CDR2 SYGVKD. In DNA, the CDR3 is TGTGCCATCAGTGAGTCTACGAGCTACAATGAGCAGTTCTTC. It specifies CAISESTSYNEQFF.

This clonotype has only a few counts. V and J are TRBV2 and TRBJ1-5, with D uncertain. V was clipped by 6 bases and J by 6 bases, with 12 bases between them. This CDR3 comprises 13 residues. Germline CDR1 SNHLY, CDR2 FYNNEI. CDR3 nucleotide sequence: TGTGCCAGCAGGGTCGTTGAAGGTCAGCCCCAGCATTTT. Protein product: CASRVVEGQPQHF.

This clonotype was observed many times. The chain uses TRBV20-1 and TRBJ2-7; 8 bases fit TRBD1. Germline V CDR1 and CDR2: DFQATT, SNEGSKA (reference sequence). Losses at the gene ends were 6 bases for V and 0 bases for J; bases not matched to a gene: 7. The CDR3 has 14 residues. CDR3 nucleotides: TGCAGTGCCCCTGACAGGGGCCGCTCCTACGAGCAGTACTTC. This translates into CSAPDRGRSYEQYF.

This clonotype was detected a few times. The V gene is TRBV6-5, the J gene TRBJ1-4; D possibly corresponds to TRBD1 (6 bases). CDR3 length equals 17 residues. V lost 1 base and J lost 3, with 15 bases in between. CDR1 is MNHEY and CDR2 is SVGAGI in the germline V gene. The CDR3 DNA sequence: TGTGCCAGCAGTTACTATCGGGGGCGGGCCTCTAATGAAAAACTGTTTTTT. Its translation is CASSYYRGRASNEKLFF.

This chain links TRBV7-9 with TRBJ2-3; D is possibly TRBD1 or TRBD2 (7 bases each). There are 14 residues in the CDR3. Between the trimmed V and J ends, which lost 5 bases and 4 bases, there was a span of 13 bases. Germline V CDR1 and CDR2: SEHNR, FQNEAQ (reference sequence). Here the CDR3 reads CASSAGGAADTQYF. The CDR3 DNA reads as TGTGCCAGCAGCGCAGGGGGGGCCGCAGATACGCAGTATTTT.

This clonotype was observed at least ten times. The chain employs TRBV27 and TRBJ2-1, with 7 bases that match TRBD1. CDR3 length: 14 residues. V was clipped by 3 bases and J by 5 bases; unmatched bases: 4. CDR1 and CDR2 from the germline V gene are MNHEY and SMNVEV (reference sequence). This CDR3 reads CASSFGTENNEQFF. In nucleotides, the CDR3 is TGTGCCAGCAGTTTCGGGACAGAGAACAATGAGCAGTTCTTC.

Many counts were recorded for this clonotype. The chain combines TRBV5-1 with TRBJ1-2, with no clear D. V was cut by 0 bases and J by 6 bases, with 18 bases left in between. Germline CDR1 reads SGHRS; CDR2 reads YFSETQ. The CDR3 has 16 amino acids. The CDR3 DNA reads TGCGCCAGCAGCTTGGCGGCAGCCCATCCGTATGATGGCTACACCTTC. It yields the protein CASSLAAAHPYDGYTF. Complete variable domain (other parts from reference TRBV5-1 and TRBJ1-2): KAGVTQTPRYLIKTRGQQVTLSCSPISGHRSVSWYQQTPGQGLQFLFEYFSETQRNKGNFPGRFSGRQFSNSRSEMNVSTLELGDSALYLCASSLAAAHPYDGYTFGSGTRLTVV.

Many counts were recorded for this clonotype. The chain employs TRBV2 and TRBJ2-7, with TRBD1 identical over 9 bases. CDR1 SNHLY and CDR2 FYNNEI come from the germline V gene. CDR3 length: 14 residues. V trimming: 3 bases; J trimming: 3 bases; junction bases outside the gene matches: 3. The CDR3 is CASSEDRGRYEQYF. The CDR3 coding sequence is TGTGCCAGCAGTGAGGACAGGGGCCGCTACGAGCAGTACTTC.

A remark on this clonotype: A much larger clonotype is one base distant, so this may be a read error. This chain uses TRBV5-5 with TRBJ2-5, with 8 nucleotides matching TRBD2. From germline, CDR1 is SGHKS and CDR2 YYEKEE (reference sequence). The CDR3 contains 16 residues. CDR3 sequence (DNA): TGTGCCAACAGCTGGGGGGCGGGGGGCCTCCAAGAGACCCAGTACTTC. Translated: CANSWGAGGLQETQYF.

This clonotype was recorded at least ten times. The CDR3 loop is CASSPGQGFLYGYTF. The CDR3 bases are TGTGCCAGCAGCCCGGGACAGGGATTCTTGTATGGCTACACCTTC. V is TRBV3-1 and J is TRBJ1-2; TRBD1 aligns across 9 bases. CDR3 length equals 15 residues. The germline gives CDR1 LGHDT, CDR2 YNNKEL (reference sequence). Losses at the gene ends were 4 bases for V and 5 bases for J; bases not matched to a gene: 8.